The clone carrying this TCR beta chain was seen a few times. The data were taken from a study of response to subunit inactivated influenza vaccine. TCRdb redid the calling of the RT-PCR reads with MiXCR, one entry per CDR3 protein. The table records 150,000 to 200,000 distinct CDR3 sequences, less than 15% of them present only once. After removal of 3 bases from V and 5 bases from J, the junction contained 2 bases not matched to a gene. Germline V lookup: CDR1 SGDLS, CDR2 YYNGEE. This CDR3 comprises 13 residues. The same data also went into a second study, on T cells expressing NK-cell markers. From that second work: With UMIs, 5'RACE template switching was used to make TCR beta cDNA. The authors sequenced eight donors, of whom seven were HCMV-seropositive and one was seronegative. In a few donors, dominant clonotypes made up about 28.3-65% of CD3+CD56-NKG2C+ cells.

The V call is TRBV9, the J call TRBJ2-1, with 7 bases fitting TRBD2. The clonotype comes from a man over 45 who received an inactivated influenza vaccine. The sequences come from CD8+ T cells sorted from PBMCs, collected about 12 days after vaccination. In nucleotides, the CDR3 is TGTGCCAGCAGCGCCGGACTAGACAATGAGCAGTTCTTC. This translates into CASSAGLDNEQFF.